The entry that follows covers one T cell receptor (beta chain) sequence. This sample stems from a study of PD-1 and CTLA-4 blockade in melanoma. This CDR3 has 14 residues. The germline gives CDR1 SGDLS, CDR2 YYNGEE. V dropped 0 bases and J dropped 6; count of bases not matched to a gene: 2. Generated by immunoSEQ multiplex PCR, the TCRdb table keeps only in-frame clones and is missing some. The table has thousands of clones, 75% to 90% seen once. The source of this sequence is a human donor with melanoma. Here the sequenced sample was CD8+ T cells from peripheral blood, taken before anti-PD-1 treatment. The rearrangement joins TRBV9 to TRBJ2-2, with 7 bases lining up with TRBD2. CDR3 loop: CASSVVGGPGELFF. The DNA of the CDR3 is TGTGCCAGCAGCGTAGTGGGAGGGCCCGGGGAGCTGTTTTTT.